The 30 T cell receptor beta chains given below trace back to one sample, sequenced in a study of cytomegalovirus exposure and HLA in healthy donors. Vbeta (60) and Jbeta (13) primers were used in the PCR. Method: immunoSEQ multiplex PCR; TCRdb's copy keeps in-frame clones and lacks some. The sample yields around 150,000 clones, 75% seen once. Sequenced: PBMCs. These receptors came from a woman in her forties or fifties in good health and CMV-seropositive.

V usage is TRBV19 and J usage is TRBJ2-3; 14 bases agree with TRBD2. After removal of 5 bases from V and 0 bases from J, the junction contained 10 bases not matched to a gene. CDR3 length: 19 amino acids. In germline, CDR1 is LNHDA, CDR2 SQIVND (reference sequence). The CDR3 here is CASSPPLGLAGASTDTQYF. The CDR3 DNA is TGTGCCAGTAGTCCTCCCCTGGGACTAGCGGGGGCTAGCACAGATACGCAGTATTTT.

The V gene is TRBV11-2, the J gene TRBJ2-3; 9 bases agree with TRBD2. Trimming cost V 2 bases and J 2 bases; bases outside gene matches: 8. CDR1 and CDR2 (germline): SGHAT, FQNNGV. The CDR3 sequence is 17 residues long. The CDR3 sequence: CASSLRQRGAYTDTQYF. In nucleotides, the CDR3 is TGTGCCAGCAGCTTAAGGCAGCGGGGGGCGTACACAGATACGCAGTATTTT.

The CDR3 DNA reads TGTGCCATCAGCGGGACATCGAACACCGGGGAGCTGTTTTTT. Amino acids: CAISGTSNTGELFF. The gene calls are TRBV10-3 and TRBJ2-2; possible D gene TRBD1, 6 bases. Germline V gene data show CDR1 as ENHRY and CDR2 as SYGVKD. The V end was cut by 6 bases, the J end by 0 bases, with 8 bases between. The CDR3 covers 14 residues.

This clone was observed a few times. In nucleotides, the CDR3 is TGTGCCATCGGGGGGGAGAACACTGAAGCTTTCTTT. This gives the protein CAIGGENTEAFF. This chain connects TRBV10-3 to TRBJ1-1, with D possibly being TRBD1 (5 bases). V gave up 8 bases and J gave up 1 base, with 8 bases separating them. The CDR3 consists of 12 residues. Germline lookup yields CDR1 ENHRY and CDR2 SYGVKD.

The rearrangement links TRBV28 to TRBJ2-5, with 9 bases lining up with TRBD2. The junction had 8 bases not matched to a gene; V was cut back by 10 bases and J by 2 bases. This CDR3 is 14 amino acids long. In germline, CDR1 is MDHEN, CDR2 SYDVKM. The CDR3 here is CATQAGGRQETQYF. CDR3 in DNA: TGTGCCACCCAAGCGGGGGGTCGACAAGAGACCCAGTACTTC.

The J gene is TRBJ1-6, the V gene TRBV6-1; no definite D call. The CDR3 contains 15 residues. Trimming took off 2 bases at V and 8 bases at J, with 13 bases between the two ends. Germline-derived CDR1 and CDR2 are MNHNS and SASEGT. The CDR3 DNA reads as TGTGCCAGCAGTGAATCCTACGGGGAGTATTCACCCCTCCACTTT. Translated: CASSESYGEYSPLHF.

This clone occurred a few times. This chain connects TRBV5-5 to TRBJ2-7; 11 bases map to TRBD1. This CDR3 has 13 amino acids. The trim removed 3 bases at V and 6 bases at J, leaving 2 bases unmatched. Germline V CDR1 and CDR2: SGHKS, YYEKEE (reference sequence). In nucleotides, the CDR3 is TGTGCCAGCAGCTGGACAGGGGGCGGCGAGCAGTACTTC. Translating gives CASSWTGGGEQYF. The variable domain in full, with the rest retrieved from reference TRBV5-5 and TRBJ2-7, is DAGVTQSPTHLIKTRGQQVTLRCSPISGHKSVSWYQQVLGQGPQFIFQYYEKEERGRGNFPDRFSARQFPNYSSELNVNALLLGDSALYLCASSWTGGGEQYFGPGTRLTVT.

The genes are TRBV5-6 and TRBJ1-2; D is ambiguous. The CDR3 consists of 14 residues. Germline V lookup: CDR1 SGHDT, CDR2 YYEEEE. The V end was cut by 0 bases, the J end by 5 bases, with 11 bases between. CDR3 sequence reads: CASSLVEEAYGYTF. CDR3 coding DNA: TGTGCCAGCAGCTTGGTGGAAGAGGCTTATGGCTACACCTTC.

The V and J genes are TRBV6-1 and TRBJ1-4; 8 positions agree with TRBD1. Per germline, CDR1 MNHNS and CDR2 SASEGT. The CDR3 sequence is 15 residues long. The V gene end was trimmed by 7 bases and the J gene end by 0 bases; junction bases not matched to a gene: 4. CDR3: CASTTGVTTNEKLFF. CDR3 DNA sequence: TGTGCCAGCACGACAGGGGTCACAACTAATGAAAAACTGTTTTTT.

The V call is TRBV5-4, the J call TRBJ1-1; 9 bases are a match to TRBD1. This CDR3 region has 13 residues. From germline, CDR1 is SGHNT and CDR2 YYREEE (reference sequence). V lost 4 bases and J lost 8; bases outside the gene matches: 6. The CDR3 DNA follows: TGTGCCAGCAGCCCAAGACAGGGGGGGGAAGCTTTCTTT. Translating gives CASSPRQGGEAFF.

The chain uses TRBV4-2 and TRBJ1-4; 9 bases are a match to TRBD1. The junction had 4 bases not matched to a gene; V was cut back by 1 base and J by 4 bases. The CDR3 length is 16 residues. Germline V lookup: CDR1 LGHNA, CDR2 YNFKEQ. The CDR3 is CASSQGQGGVNEKLFF. CDR3 nucleotide sequence: TGTGCCAGCAGCCAAGGACAGGGGGGGGTTAATGAAAAACTGTTTTTT.

The chain combines TRBV9 with TRBJ2-1; 9 bases match TRBD2. The germline gives CDR1 SGDLS, CDR2 YYNGEE. The J segment lost 8 bases and the V segment lost 2 bases, leaving 5 bases of the junction unmatched. This CDR3 is built from 14 residues. CDR3 protein: CASSVSGGFDEQFF. CDR3 sequence (DNA): TGTGCCAGCAGCGTTAGCGGGGGTTTTGATGAGCAGTTCTTC.

This rearrangement joins TRBV5-4 to TRBJ2-7, with D maybe TRBD2 (5 bases). The CDR3 length is 15 residues. V was cut by 0 bases and J by 7 bases, with 17 bases left in between. Germline CDR1 is SGHNT and CDR2 is YYREEE (reference sequence). CDR3 coding DNA: TGTGCCAGCAGCTTGGCTCCTCGAGGGAATGATGAGCAGTACTTC. It yields the protein CASSLAPRGNDEQYF.

The V gene is TRBV7-2, the J gene TRBJ2-1, with D perhaps matching TRBD2 (7 bases). Germline V gene sequence: CDR1 SGHTA, CDR2 FQGNSA. This CDR3 is built from 16 residues. V dropped 3 bases and J dropped 3 bases, with 15 bases sitting between them. The CDR3 loop is CASSFGGTTYYNEQFF. In DNA, the CDR3 is TGTGCCAGCAGCTTCGGGGGGACAACCTACTACAATGAGCAGTTCTTC.

The chain uses TRBV1 and TRBJ2-3; TRBD2 is the table's D call and was not checked against the DNA. TRBV1 is a documented pseudogene. This CDR3 contains 19 residues. The CDR3 sequence is CTSSPPLTISGGSTDTQYF. CDR3 sequence (DNA): TGCACCAGCAGCCCTCCCCTTACCATTAGCGGGGGGAGCACAGATACGCAGTATTTT.

In this sample, this clone turned up a few times. The chain employs TRBV15 and TRBJ2-2; TRBD1 matches 9 bases. V dropped 2 bases and J dropped 3; count of bases not matched to a gene: 1. CDR3 length: 15 residues. Per the germline V gene, CDR1 is LNHNV and CDR2 is YYDKDF (reference sequence). The CDR3 DNA reads TGTGCCACCAGCAGATGGACAGGGGACACCGGGGAGCTGTTTTTT. Translating gives CATSRWTGDTGELFF. Full variable domain (rest looked up from reference TRBV15 and TRBJ2-2): DAMVIQNPRYQVTQFGKPVTLSCSQTLNHNVMYWYQQKSSQAPKLLFHYYDKDFNNEADTPDNFQSRRPNTSFCFLDIRSPGLGDTAMYLCATSRWTGDTGELFFGEGSRLTVL.

This clone was counted only a few times. Other DNA sequences within the sample encode an identical CDR3. This chain links TRBV6-5 with TRBJ2-7; 8 bases line up with TRBD2. The CDR3 has 13 residues. Per the germline V gene, CDR1 is MNHEY and CDR2 is SVGAGI. J gave up 2 bases and V 5 bases, and 2 bases lay outside the gene matches. The CDR3 spells CASSRGGAYEQYF. The DNA of the CDR3 is TGTGCCAGCAGTCGGGGGGGGGCCTACGAGCAGTACTTC.

This chain uses TRBV5-4 with TRBJ1-6; D not certain. The CDR3 has 14 amino acids. Germline CDR1 reads SGHNT; CDR2 reads YYREEE (reference sequence). With 2 bases removed from V and 7 bases from J, the gap between germline ends came to 10 bases. This CDR3 reads CASSFGEGNSPLHF. In DNA, the CDR3 is TGTGCCAGCAGCTTCGGCGAGGGAAATTCACCCCTCCACTTT.

The chain is built from TRBV5-1 and TRBJ2-4; no firm D call. Germline V CDR1 and CDR2: SGHRS, YFSETQ. The CDR3 extends over 15 amino acids. V gave up 0 bases and J gave up 0 bases, with 7 bases separating them. The CDR3 protein is CASSLVTEAKNIQYF. The CDR3 DNA reads as TGCGCCAGCAGCTTGGTTACAGAAGCCAAAAACATTCAGTACTTC.

The rearrangement links TRBV5-6 to TRBJ2-3; D is uncertain. V was clipped by 5 bases and J by 3 bases, with 13 bases between them. This CDR3 spans 14 amino acids. Germline V CDR1 and CDR2: SGHDT, YYEEEE. The CDR3 DNA reads TGTGCCAGCAGGAGAGGTTACGGAACAGATACGCAGTATTTT. It yields the protein CASRRGYGTDTQYF. The whole variable domain, filled in from reference TRBV5-6 and TRBJ2-3, reads DAGVTQSPTHLIKTRGQQVTLRCSPKSGHDTVSWYQQALGQGPQFIFQYYEEEERQRGNFPDRFSGHQFPNYSSELNVNALLLGDSALYLCASRRGYGTDTQYFGPGTRLTVL.

This clone was seen a few times. The J gene is TRBJ2-3, the V gene TRBV2, with a possible D match to TRBD1 (5 bases). Deletions cut 8 bases from V and 5 bases from J, with 14 bases between. Germline V gives CDR1 SNHLY, CDR2 FYNNEI. CDR3 length: 13 residues. Here the CDR3 DNA reads TGTGCCAGCCAGGACACGGCGAAAGATACGCAGTATTTT. Its protein is CASQDTAKDTQYF.

The CDR3, as DNA: TGTGCCAGCAGCGTAGAAGGGACAGGACCCTACGAGCAGTACTTC. Translation gives CASSVEGTGPYEQYF. This rearrangement joins TRBV9 to TRBJ2-7; TRBD1 agrees at 8 bases. The CDR3 has 15 residues. Germline V lookup: CDR1 SGDLS, CDR2 YYNGEE. J gave up 2 bases and V 0 bases, and 4 bases lay outside the gene matches.

J is TRBJ2-5 and V is TRBV19; possibly TRBD1 for D (5 bases). V was cut by 7 bases and J by 2 bases, with 11 bases left in between. The CDR3 is 13 amino acids. Germline values: CDR1 LNHDA, CDR2 SQIVND (reference sequence). DNA of the CDR3: TGTGCCAGTAAGGGGCCTAAACAAGAGACCCAGTACTTC. Protein product: CASKGPKQETQYF.

For this clone: This specimen includes other DNA sequences encoding the same CDR3. The J gene is TRBJ1-1, the V gene TRBV5-1; D unclear. Germline CDR1 is SGHRS and CDR2 is YFSETQ. The ends were cut back, 1 base at V and 1 base at J, with 5 bases in the middle. The CDR3 has 13 residues. The CDR3 protein is CASSLRGNTEAFF. The CDR3 coding sequence is TGCGCCAGCAGCTTGCGGGGGAACACTGAAGCTTTCTTT.

The J gene is TRBJ1-1, the V gene TRBV4-1; weak D call: TRBD1 (6 bases). The V end lost 0 bases, the J end lost 5 bases, and 16 bases lay between the germline ends. Germline assignment: CDR1 MGHRA and CDR2 YSYEKL. This CDR3 has 16 amino acids. CDR3 in amino acids: CASSQDWGLRWTEAFF. The CDR3 region has the DNA TGCGCCAGCAGCCAAGATTGGGGGCTGAGGTGGACTGAAGCTTTCTTT.

This clone has more than one count but fewer than ten. The chain links TRBV20-1 to TRBJ1-1; D gene ambiguous. The CDR3 runs to 11 residues. The ends were cut back, 3 bases at V and 11 bases at J, with 13 bases in the middle. Germline V lookup: CDR1 DFQATT, CDR2 SNEGSKA (reference sequence). For the CDR3, the DNA is TGCAGTGCTAGGGAGGCGGCGGTTGCTTTCTTT. The encoded protein is CSAREAAVAFF.

The V call is TRBV9, the J call TRBJ2-1; 11 bases line up with TRBD2. The CDR3 is 13 amino acids. The trim removed 4 bases at V and 10 bases at J, leaving 4 bases unmatched. Germline assignment: CDR1 SGDLS and CDR2 YYNGEE. DNA of the CDR3: TGTGCCAGCAGCCGAACTAGCGGGGGCGAGCAGTTCTTC. Amino acids: CASSRTSGGEQFF.

On this clone itself: Sequence at one end of the junction differs from germline and may be a read error. The gene calls are TRBV7-9 and TRBJ2-3; 9 nucleotides agree with TRBD1. The CDR3 is made up of 17 amino acids. Germline loops: CDR1 SEHNR, CDR2 FQNEAQ (reference sequence). The CDR3 sequence is CSSSPRPGTGRSDTQYF. In DNA form, the CDR3 reads TGTTCCAGCAGCCCAAGGCCCGGGACAGGGAGATCAGATACGCAGTATTTT.

The rearrangement joins TRBV5-1 to TRBJ2-2; 7 bases align to TRBD1. J lost 5 bases, V lost 0 bases, and 7 bases had no gene match. This CDR3 region has 16 residues. Per the germline V gene, CDR1 is SGHRS and CDR2 is YFSETQ. The CDR3 region is CASSLGQGDGTGELFF. The CDR3 coding sequence is TGCGCCAGCAGCTTGGGACAGGGTGATGGAACCGGGGAGCTGTTTTTT.

This chain uses TRBV7-3 with TRBJ2-2; the match to TRBD1 covers 9 bases. The CDR3 runs 15 residues. The trim removed 6 bases at V and 2 bases at J, leaving 4 bases unmatched. Germline V gives CDR1 SGHTA, CDR2 FQGTGA. As DNA, the CDR3 is TGTGCCAGCAGGGCACAGGGGGCTAACACCGGGGAGCTGTTTTTT. Translated, it gives CASRAQGANTGELFF.